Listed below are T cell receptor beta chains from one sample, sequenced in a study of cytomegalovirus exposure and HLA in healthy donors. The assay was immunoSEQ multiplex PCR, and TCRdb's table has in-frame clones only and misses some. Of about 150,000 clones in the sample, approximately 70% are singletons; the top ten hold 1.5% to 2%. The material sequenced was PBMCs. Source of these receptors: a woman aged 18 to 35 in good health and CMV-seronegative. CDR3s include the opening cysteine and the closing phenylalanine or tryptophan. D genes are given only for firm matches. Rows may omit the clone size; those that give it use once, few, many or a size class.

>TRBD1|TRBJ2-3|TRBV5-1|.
TGCGCCAGCAGCTTGAGTCAGGGGGAGACAGATACGCAGTATTTT
CASSLSQGETDTQYF
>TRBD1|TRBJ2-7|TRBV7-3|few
TGTGCCAGCAGCTTAGGGGCAGGGGGAACTTACGAGCAGTACTTC
CASSLGAGGTYEQYF
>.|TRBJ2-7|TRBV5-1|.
TGCGCCAGCAGCTTGGTGATTGGAGACAGGAGGGAGGGTCCCTACGAGCAGTACTTC
CASSLVIGDRREGPYEQYF
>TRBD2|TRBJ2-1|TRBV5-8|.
TGTGCCAGCAGCAACCCGGGACTAGCGGGAGCCGAAACCTACAATGAGCAGTTCTTC
CASSNPGLAGAETYNEQFF
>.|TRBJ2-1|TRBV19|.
TGTGCCAGTAGTGCGGGACAGACCTACAATGAGCAGTTCTTC
CASSAGQTYNEQFF
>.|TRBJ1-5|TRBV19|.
TGTGCCAGTAAAAGCCTCCAGGGTGGAGATCAGCCCCAGCATTTT
CASKSLQGGDQPQHF
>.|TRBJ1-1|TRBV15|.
TGTGCCACCAGCGGACAACAGGGAAACCGAGCTTTCTTT
CATSGQQGNRAFF
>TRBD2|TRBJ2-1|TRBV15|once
TGTGCCACCAGCAGAGAGACGGTCGGACTAGCGGAATACAATGAGCAGCTCTTC
CATSRETVGLAEYNEQLF
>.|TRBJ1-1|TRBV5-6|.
TGTGCCAGCAGTTGGCACACTGAAGCTTTCTTT
CASSWHTEAFF
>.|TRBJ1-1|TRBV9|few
TGTGCCAGCAGCGAAGACGGGCGGGGCTCTGAAGCTTTCTTT
CASSEDGRGSEAFF
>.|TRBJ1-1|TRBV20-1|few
TGCAGTGCTCCGGTGAACACTGAAGCTTTCTTT
CSAPVNTEAFF
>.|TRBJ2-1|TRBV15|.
TGTGCCACCAGCATAGACCCGAGCTCCTACAATGAGCAGTTCTTC
CATSIDPSSYNEQFF
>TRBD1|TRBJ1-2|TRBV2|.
TGTGCCAGCAGTGGACAGGGATACTATGGCTACACCTTC
CASSGQGYYGYTF
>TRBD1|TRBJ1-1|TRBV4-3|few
TGCGCCAGCAGCCACCTTAGACAGGGCGGGACTGAAGCTTTCTTT
CASSHLRQGGTEAFF
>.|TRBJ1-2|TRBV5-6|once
TGTGCCAGCAGCTTGGGACAGAGTAACTATGGCTACACCTTC
CASSLGQSNYGYTF
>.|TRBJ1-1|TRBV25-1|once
TGTGCCAGCAGTGAATCTGTTTTGGGGGGGGCTGAAGCTTTCTTT
CASSESVLGGAEAFF
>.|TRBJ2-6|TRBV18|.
TGTGCCAGCTCACCCTTGGCGGGAAACTCTGGGGCCAACGTCCTGACTTTC
CASSPLAGNSGANVLTF
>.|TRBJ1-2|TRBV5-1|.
TGCGCCAGCAGTGAGCTTAACTATGGCTACACCTTC
CASSELNYGYTF
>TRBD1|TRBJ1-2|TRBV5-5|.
TGTGCCAGCAGCTTGGCAACAGGGGTCGGCTATGGCTACACCTTC
CASSLATGVGYGYTF
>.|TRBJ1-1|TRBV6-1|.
TGTGCCAGCAGTAACAGGGCCGAAGCTTTCTTT
CASSNRAEAFF